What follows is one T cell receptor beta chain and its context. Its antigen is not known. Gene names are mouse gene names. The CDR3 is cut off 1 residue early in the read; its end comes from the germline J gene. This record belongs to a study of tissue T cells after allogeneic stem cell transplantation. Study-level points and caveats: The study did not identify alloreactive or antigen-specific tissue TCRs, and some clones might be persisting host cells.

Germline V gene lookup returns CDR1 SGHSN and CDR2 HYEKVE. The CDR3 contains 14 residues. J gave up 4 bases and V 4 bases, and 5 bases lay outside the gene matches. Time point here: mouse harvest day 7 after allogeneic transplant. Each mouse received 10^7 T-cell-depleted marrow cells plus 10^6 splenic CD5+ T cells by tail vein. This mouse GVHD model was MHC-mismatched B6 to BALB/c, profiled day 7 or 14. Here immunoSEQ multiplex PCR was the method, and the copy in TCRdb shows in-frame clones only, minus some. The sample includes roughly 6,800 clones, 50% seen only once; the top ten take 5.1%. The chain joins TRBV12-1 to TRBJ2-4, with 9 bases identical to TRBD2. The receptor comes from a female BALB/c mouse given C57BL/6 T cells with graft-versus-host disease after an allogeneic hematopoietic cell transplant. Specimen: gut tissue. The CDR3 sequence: CASSLDWGKNTLYF. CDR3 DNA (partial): TGTGCCAGCTCCCTCGACTGGGGGAAAAACACCTTGTAC.